One sample yielded the 5 T cell receptor beta chains listed below, sequenced in a study of T cell responses to AZD1222 COVID-19 vaccine. The repertoire was sequenced with immunoSEQ multiplex PCR; TCRdb's copy has only in-frame clones and lacks some. The data contain about 130,000 clones, around 89% of them singletons. The sample was peripheral blood, taken 28 days after the second AZD1222 dose. These receptors were collected from an adult who received the AZD1222 COVID-19 vaccine.

The chain is built from TRBV7-6 and TRBJ1-1, with a tentative D call TRBD1 (5 bases). Trimming cost V 11 bases and J 8 bases, with 15 bases left between them. The CDR3 extends over 11 amino acids. Germline V CDR1 and CDR2: SGHVS, FNYEAQ. DNA of the CDR3: TGTGCCTCTGGTGACGGGACGGAAGCTTTCTTT. It specifies CASGDGTEAFF.

V gene TRBV19 combines with J gene TRBJ2-3; D is undetermined. CDR3 size: 12 residues. Trimming took off 6 bases at V and 4 bases at J, with 8 bases between the two ends. From germline, CDR1 is LNHDA and CDR2 SQIVND (reference sequence). The CDR3 protein is CASRQRPDTQYF. As DNA, the CDR3 is TGTGCCAGTAGACAAAGACCAGATACGCAGTATTTT.

V usage is TRBV5-1 and J usage is TRBJ1-3; possible D gene TRBD1, 6 bases. CDR3 length: 15 residues. CDR1 and CDR2 from the germline V gene are SGHRS and YFSETQ. V was pared by 4 bases and J by 2 bases, with 13 bases between. Here the CDR3 DNA reads TGCGCCAGCAGCCTGAAGGGGGGAGCTGGAAACACCATATATTTT. Amino acids: CASSLKGGAGNTIYF.

The rearrangement links TRBV29-1 to TRBJ2-6; tentative D call: TRBD2 (6 bases). This CDR3 has 15 residues. Trimming cost V 4 bases and J 0 bases, with 10 bases left between them. Germline V CDR1 and CDR2: SQVTM, ANQGSEA. The DNA for the CDR3 is TGCAGCGTTGTCCAGGGACTCTCTGGGGCCAACGTCCTGACTTTC. Amino acid sequence: CSVVQGLSGANVLTF.

CDR3 DNA sequence: TGTGCCAGCAGTTTGGCGGGCTATGGCTACACCTTC. Translated: CASSLAGYGYTF. The chain employs TRBV28 and TRBJ1-2; no clear D. The CDR3 spans 12 residues. Per germline, CDR1 MDHEN and CDR2 SYDVKM. Trimming took 3 bases from V and 4 from J, leaving 6 bases between them.